One and the same sample provided the 26 T cell receptor beta chains below, sequenced in a study of T-cell reconstitution after alpha-beta-depleted transplantation in children. The library targeted TCRbeta and was prepared with unique molecular identifiers. Via MiXCR, TCRdb re-called the PCR reads, giving one row per CDR3 protein. The table has 200,000 to 250,000 distinct CDR3 sequences, approximately 9.8% seen once. The material sequenced was PBMCs from the stem cell graft donor, taken from the stem cell graft. The receptors come from a human donor who donated a stem cell graft to a child with SCID.

This clonotype came up many times. The CDR3 protein is CASSGGISGANVLTF. The DNA of the CDR3 is TGTGCCAGCAGTGGGGGGATATCTGGGGCCAACGTCCTGACTTTC. The chain has TRBV6-1 and TRBJ2-6; D may match TRBD1 or TRBD2 (5 bases each). The V end was cut by 4 bases, the J end by 1 base, with 8 bases between. Germline V lookup: CDR1 MNHNS, CDR2 SASEGT. The CDR3 contains 15 residues.

This clonotype appeared many times. This chain uses TRBV20-1 with TRBJ1-1; D gene uncertain. V lost 3 bases and J lost 0, with 11 bases in between. This CDR3 spans 14 amino acids. The germline CDR1 and CDR2 sequences are DFQATT and SNEGSKA (reference sequence). DNA of the CDR3: TGCAGTGCTAGTACGCGGGTTATGAACACTGAAGCTTTCTTT. This gives the protein CSASTRVMNTEAFF.

This clonotype came up many times. This rearrangement joins TRBV15 to TRBJ2-4, with D possibly TRBD1 on 6 matching bases. This CDR3 contains 15 residues. Germline CDR1 LNHNV, CDR2 YYDKDF (reference sequence). The V gene lost 4 bases and the J gene lost 1 base, with 11 bases spanning the gap. Here the CDR3 reads CATSTDSYAKNIQYF. CDR3 DNA: TGTGCCACCAGCACGGACAGCTACGCCAAAAACATTCAGTACTTC.

This clonotype has at least ten counts. The J gene is TRBJ1-4, the V gene TRBV11-2; TRBD1 is a possible D gene (6 bases). Germline CDR1 SGHAT, CDR2 FQNNGV. This CDR3 has 18 amino acids. Trimming removed 5 bases at V and 8 bases at J, with 27 bases between. CDR3 DNA sequence: TGTGCCAGCAGCCGACCGTCGGCCGGACAGCCGAAGGAAGAAAAACTGTTTTTT. Translation gives CASSRPSAGQPKEEKLFF. The whole variable domain, remainder taken from reference TRBV11-2 and TRBJ1-4, is EAGVAQSPRYKIIEKRQSVAFWCNPISGHATLYWYQQILGQGPKLLIQFQNNGVVDDSQLPKDRFSAERLKGVDSTLKIQPAKLEDSAVYLCASSRPSAGQPKEEKLFFGSGTQLSVL.

This clonotype was recorded many times. This chain uses TRBV12-3 or TRBV12-4 with TRBJ1-5; unclear D gene. This CDR3 region has 15 residues. Trimming stripped 6 bases from V and 2 bases from J, with 14 bases between. The CDR3 DNA reads as TGTGCCAGCAGAGCCTCGGGTCGCGGCAATCAGCCCCAGCATTTT. Translation gives CASRASGRGNQPQHF.

Many counts were recorded for this clonotype. The rearrangement uses TRBV5-1 and TRBJ2-5; D is possibly TRBD1 (6 bases). The CDR3 contains 15 residues. Germline V CDR1 and CDR2: SGHRS, YFSETQ. Trimming cost V 2 bases and J 1 base, with 12 bases left between them. CDR3 bases: TGCGCCAGCAGCTTTTCCCAGGGGAGCCAAGAGACCCAGTACTTC. Translating it yields CASSFSQGSQETQYF.

This clonotype was counted between two and nine times. The gene calls are TRBV10-1 and TRBJ2-7; the D gene could be TRBD1 or TRBD2 (5 bases each). Germline values: CDR1 WNHNN, CDR2 SYGVQD (reference sequence). The V end was cut by 0 bases, the J end by 2 bases, with 11 bases between. CDR3 length equals 15 residues. DNA for the CDR3: TGCGCCAGCAGTGAGTCCGGGACGGACGCCTACGAGCAGTACTTC. Amino acid sequence: CASSESGTDAYEQYF.

This clonotype was detected many times. This chain uses TRBV5-1 with TRBJ2-7; 7 bases agree with TRBD1. Germline loops: CDR1 SGHRS, CDR2 YFSETQ. This CDR3 is 14 amino acids long. V dropped 1 base and J dropped 1; count of bases not matched to a gene: 2. CDR3 sequence: CASSLRGLSYEQYF. As DNA, the CDR3 is TGCGCCAGCAGCTTGAGGGGGCTGTCCTACGAGCAGTACTTC.

This clonotype was recorded at least ten times. V and J are TRBV20-1 and TRBJ1-2; TRBD1 matches 9 bases. CDR3 length equals 14 residues. J was trimmed by 5 bases and V by 7 bases; bases with no gene match: 11. CDR1 is DFQATT, CDR2 SNEGSKA, per germline (reference sequence). The CDR3 DNA follows: TGCAGTGTTGCCGGGACAGGGCTAAGTTATGGCTACACCTTC. It is translated as CSVAGTGLSYGYTF.

V and J are TRBV6-1 and TRBJ1-1; TRBD1 matches at 8 bases. With 6 bases clipped from V and 0 bases from J, the junction kept 9 bases outside the gene matches. The CDR3 spans 16 residues. The germline V gene encodes CDR1 MNHNS and CDR2 SASEGT. The CDR3 DNA sequence: TGTGCCAGCAGGACAACAGGGGGTCGTATGAACACTGAAGCTTTCTTT. Its protein product is CASRTTGGRMNTEAFF.

This clonotype has a count of ten or more. DNA of the CDR3: TGTGCCAGCAGTGGGGGTCAGGGCGGTTATGGCTACACCTTC. Amino acids: CASSGGQGGYGYTF. The chain uses TRBV6-1 and TRBJ1-2, with D possibly TRBD1 on 5 matching bases. CDR3 size: 14 residues. From germline, CDR1 is MNHNS and CDR2 SASEGT. Trimming cost V 4 bases and J 5 bases, with 14 bases left between them.

In its sample, this clonotype was seen many times. This chain uses TRBV20-1 with TRBJ1-5; tentative D call: TRBD1 (5 bases). The V gene lost 3 bases and the J gene lost 8 bases, with 17 bases spanning the gap. Looked up from germline, CDR1 is DFQATT and CDR2 is SNEGSKA (reference sequence). This CDR3 has 14 residues. In DNA, the CDR3 is TGCAGTGCTAGTACTGGGGGTCCGTTGGAGCCCCAGCATTTT. Protein sequence: CSASTGGPLEPQHF.

This clonotype was seen a handful of times. The J gene is TRBJ2-1, the V gene TRBV7-2; no definite D call. CDR3 length: 16 residues. Germline V lookup: CDR1 SGHTA, CDR2 FQGNSA. Deletions cut 4 bases from V and 0 bases from J, with 13 bases between. The DNA for the CDR3 is TGTGCCAGCAGCTCCAGCCCCCCACGCTCCTACAATGAGCAGTTCTTC. It is translated as CASSSSPPRSYNEQFF.

Many counts were recorded for this clonotype. The chain employs TRBV27 and TRBJ2-7; D may correspond to TRBD1 or TRBD2 (6 bases each). CDR1 MNHEY and CDR2 SMNVEV come from the germline V gene (reference sequence). Trimming removed 3 bases at V and 2 bases at J, with 11 bases between. CDR3 length: 14 residues. Here the CDR3 reads CASSLRGDTYEQYF. Here the CDR3 DNA reads TGTGCCAGCAGTTTGCGCGGGGACACCTACGAGCAGTACTTC.

This clonotype was found many times. The gene calls are TRBV20-1 and TRBJ1-5, with D uncertain. There are 14 residues in the CDR3. CDR1 is DFQATT and CDR2 is SNEGSKA in the germline V gene (reference sequence). V lost 3 bases and J 4 bases, leaving 13 bases between the germline ends. CDR3: CSASDIYLNQPQHF. CDR3 nucleotide sequence: TGCAGTGCTAGCGACATCTACCTGAATCAGCCCCAGCATTTT.

In this sample, this clonotype turned up many times. The rearrangement joins TRBV20-1 to TRBJ2-7; TRBD2 matches 11 bases. J lost 4 bases, V lost 6 bases, and 8 bases had no gene match. This CDR3 is built from 14 residues. Germline V gives CDR1 DFQATT, CDR2 SNEGSKA (reference sequence). This chain's CDR3 is CSAGGTSGSYEQYF. As DNA, the CDR3 is TGCAGTGCGGGCGGGACTAGCGGTTCTTACGAGCAGTACTTC.

At least ten counts were recorded for this clonotype. CDR3 nucleotide sequence: TGCGCCAGCAGCTTGATGTCCGGGGCCGGCACTGAAGCTTTCTTT. It translates to CASSLMSGAGTEAFF. The chain uses TRBV5-1 and TRBJ1-1; a possible D gene is TRBD1 (5 bases). This CDR3 region has 15 residues. V gave up 1 base and J gave up 4 bases, with 14 bases separating them. CDR1 SGHRS and CDR2 YFSETQ come from the germline V gene. Supplemented by reference TRBV5-1 and TRBJ1-1, the full variable domain reads KAGVTQTPRYLIKTRGQQVTLSCSPISGHRSVSWYQQTPGQGLQFLFEYFSETQRNKGNFPGRFSGRQFSNSRSEMNVSTLELGDSALYLCASSLMSGAGTEAFFGQGTRLTVV.

There are many counts of this clonotype. The V and J genes are TRBV7-3 and TRBJ2-2; D unresolved. The CDR3 runs 16 residues. CDR1 SGHTA and CDR2 FQGTGA come from the germline V gene. Trimming stripped 1 base from V and 4 bases from J, with 13 bases between. CDR3 protein: CASSLMHPAATGELFF. The CDR3 DNA reads TGTGCCAGCAGCTTAATGCACCCCGCGGCCACCGGGGAGCTGTTTTTT.

This clonotype was recorded at least ten times. The chain recombines TRBV10-3 with TRBJ2-1, with 11 nucleotides matching TRBD2. The CDR3 is 16 amino acids. From germline, CDR1 is ENHRY and CDR2 SYGVKD. V trimming: 4 bases; J trimming: 0 bases; junction bases outside the gene matches: 2. CDR3 residues: CAISGTSGGSYNEQFF. CDR3 nucleotide sequence: TGTGCCATCAGTGGTACTAGCGGGGGCTCCTACAATGAGCAGTTCTTC.

This clonotype has ten or more counts. The chain couples TRBV2 to TRBJ1-1; D is unclear. The V gene's germline CDR1 is SNHLY and CDR2 FYNNEI. V was clipped by 5 bases and J by 4 bases, with 14 bases between them. The CDR3 contains 14 residues. The CDR3 is CASSRIGSGTEAFF. DNA of the CDR3: TGTGCCAGCAGTCGGATTGGGTCCGGCACTGAAGCTTTCTTT.

For the CDR3, the DNA is TGCGCCAGCAGCTTGGGAGGACAGGGGGCTGCTCTGCCCCAGCATTTT. This translates into CASSLGGQGAALPQHF. The chain links TRBV5-1 to TRBJ1-5; 11 nucleotides line up with TRBD1. CDR3 length: 16 residues. Germline-derived CDR1 and CDR2 are SGHRS and YFSETQ. Germline trimming cut 0 bases from V and 9 bases from J; bases unmatched to any gene: 8.

This clonotype was detected ten times or more. This rearrangement joins TRBV27 to TRBJ2-1, with TRBD2 identical over 10 bases. Germline CDR1 is MNHEY and CDR2 is SMNVEV (reference sequence). V shed 5 bases, J shed 6 bases, and the junction held 7 bases outside the gene matches. This CDR3 is 15 amino acids long. The CDR3 is CASSTPSGGTNEQFF. CDR3 bases: TGTGCCAGCAGTACTCCTAGCGGGGGCACCAATGAGCAGTTCTTC.

This clonotype was observed at least ten times. V is TRBV19 and J is TRBJ1-1; TRBD1 is a possible D gene (5 bases). The CDR3 totals 16 residues. V was pared by 3 bases and J by 1 base, with 15 bases between. Germline-derived CDR1 and CDR2 are LNHDA and SQIVND (reference sequence). The CDR3 DNA reads as TGTGCCAGTAGTATTGGGGCTATTTGGGAGAACACTGAAGCTTTCTTT. This codes for CASSIGAIWENTEAFF.

This clonotype came up many times. The chain couples TRBV4-2 to TRBJ2-3, with D possibly matching TRBD1 (5 bases). The CDR3 is 14 amino acids. V lost 6 bases and J 7 bases, leaving 17 bases between the germline ends. Germline assignment: CDR1 LGHNA and CDR2 YNFKEQ. The CDR3 nucleotides read TGTGCCAGCAGGCTAAGTGGCCCAGGGAATACGCAGTATTTT. Protein sequence: CASRLSGPGNTQYF.

This clonotype was observed many times. The J gene is TRBJ2-3, the V gene TRBV12-3 or TRBV12-4, with D possibly TRBD2 on 6 matching bases. The CDR3 contains 17 residues. The V end was cut by 2 bases, the J end by 0 bases, with 15 bases between. This chain's CDR3 is CASSLKGSSGSTDTQYF. The CDR3 DNA follows: TGTGCCAGCAGTTTAAAGGGTAGTAGCGGTAGCACAGATACGCAGTATTTT.

The table lists this clonotype with many counts. The V call is TRBV25-1, the J call TRBJ1-5, with 11 bases fitting TRBD1. This CDR3 is built from 15 residues. Germline V gives CDR1 MGHDK, CDR2 SYGVNS. Germline trimming cut 4 bases from V and 6 bases from J; bases unmatched to any gene: 5. The CDR3 loop is CASSGGQGAAQPQHF. CDR3 in DNA: TGTGCCAGCAGTGGCGGACAGGGGGCGGCTCAGCCCCAGCATTTT.